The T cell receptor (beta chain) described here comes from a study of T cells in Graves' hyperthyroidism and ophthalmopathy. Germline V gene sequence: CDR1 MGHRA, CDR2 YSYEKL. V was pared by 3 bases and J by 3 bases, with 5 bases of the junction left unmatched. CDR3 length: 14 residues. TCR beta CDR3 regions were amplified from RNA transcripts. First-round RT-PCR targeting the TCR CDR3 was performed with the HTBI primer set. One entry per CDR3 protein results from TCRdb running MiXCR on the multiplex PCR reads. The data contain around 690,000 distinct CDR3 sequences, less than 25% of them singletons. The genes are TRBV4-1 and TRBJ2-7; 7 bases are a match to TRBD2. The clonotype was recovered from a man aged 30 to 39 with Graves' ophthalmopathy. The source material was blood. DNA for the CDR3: TGCGCCAGCAGCCAGCTGGGGGGGTACTACGAGCAGTACTTC. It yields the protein CASSQLGGYYEQYF.